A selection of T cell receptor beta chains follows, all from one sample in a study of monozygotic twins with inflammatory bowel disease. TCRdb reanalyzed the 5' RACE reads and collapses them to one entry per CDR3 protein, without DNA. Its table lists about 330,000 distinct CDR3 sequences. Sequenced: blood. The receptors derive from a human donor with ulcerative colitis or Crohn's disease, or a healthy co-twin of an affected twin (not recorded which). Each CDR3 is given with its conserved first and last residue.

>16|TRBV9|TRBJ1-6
CASSVALGQGDSPLHF
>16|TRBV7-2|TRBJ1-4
CASSRPQGGGHEKLFF
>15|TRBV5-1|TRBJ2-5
CASSYQAKRAETQYF
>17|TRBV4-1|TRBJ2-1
CASSQDQGARIYNEQFF
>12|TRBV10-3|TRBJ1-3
CAISDGTTSIYF
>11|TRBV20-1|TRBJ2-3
CSAVRTDTQYF
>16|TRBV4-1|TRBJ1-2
CASSPIYMRTLYGYTF
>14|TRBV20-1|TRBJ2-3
CSGPLAGVTDTQYF
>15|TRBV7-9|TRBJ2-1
CASSVTSEVNNEQFF
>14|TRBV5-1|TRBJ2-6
CASVDSSGANVLTF
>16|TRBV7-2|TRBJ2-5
CASSLMSGQGGETQYF
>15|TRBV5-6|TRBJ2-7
CASSVTVGVSAEQYF
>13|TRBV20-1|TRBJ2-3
CSVASGRVDTQYF
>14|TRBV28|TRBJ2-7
CASSTAGLFYEQYF
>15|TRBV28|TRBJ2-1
CASSFQGLGVNEQFF
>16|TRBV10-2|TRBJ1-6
CASRADGSSYNSPLHF
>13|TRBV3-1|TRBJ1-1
CASTGGTHAEAFF
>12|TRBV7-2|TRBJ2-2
CASSLGTAELFF
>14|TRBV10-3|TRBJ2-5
CAISLSLAQETQYF
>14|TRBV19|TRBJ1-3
CASSPVRDGNTIYF
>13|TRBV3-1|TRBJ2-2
CASRSSGTGELFF
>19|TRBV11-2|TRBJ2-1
CASSLSHLKLRASYNEQFF
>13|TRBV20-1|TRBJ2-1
CSARTGTGDEQFF
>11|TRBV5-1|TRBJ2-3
CASTLGDTQYF
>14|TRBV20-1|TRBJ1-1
CSASWVQDDTEAFF
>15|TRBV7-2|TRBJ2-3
CASSLSGQSTDTQYF
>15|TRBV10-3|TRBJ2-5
CAISDVGGDQETRYF
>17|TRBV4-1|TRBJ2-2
CASSQRLAGGHTGELFF
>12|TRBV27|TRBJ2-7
CASRGQNYEQYF
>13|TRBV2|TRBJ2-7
CASRYRGGDEQYF
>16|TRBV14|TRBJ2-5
CASSQEGGSWEETQYF
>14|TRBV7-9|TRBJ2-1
CASKEQGTPHEQFF
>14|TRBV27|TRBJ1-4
CASSPTWRNEKLFF
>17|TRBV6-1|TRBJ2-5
CASTDSRQSPYKETQYF
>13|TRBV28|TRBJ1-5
CASKGRGNQPQHF
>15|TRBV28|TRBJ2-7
CASSTPRRGRDEQYF
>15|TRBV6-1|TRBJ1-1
CASSDLIGRTTEAFF
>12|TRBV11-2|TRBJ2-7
CASSFLGWEQYF
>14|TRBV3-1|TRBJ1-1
CASSPRTEHTEAFF
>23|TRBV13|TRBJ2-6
CASSYRTPGHHRQKHSGANVLTF
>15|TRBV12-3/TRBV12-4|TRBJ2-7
CASGAGTGGGYEQYF
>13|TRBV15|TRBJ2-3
CATSRNRADTQYF
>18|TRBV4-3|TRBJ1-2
CASSQSVLRDRDVYGYTF
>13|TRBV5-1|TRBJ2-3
CASSPDSTDTQYF
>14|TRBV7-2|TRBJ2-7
CASNPDRGPYEQYF